This TCR beta chain was identified in a study of CD8 T cells in Susac syndrome. Study-wide findings and caveats: Some 15 Susac-specific public clones were found in total CD8+ repertoires and about 5 in CD8+ TEMRA repertoires.

Regarding this clonotype: Its antigen is unidentified.

This CDR3 comprises 14 residues. Germline CDR1 MNHEY, CDR2 SVGAGI. The junction had 7 bases not matched to a gene; V was cut back by 6 bases and J by 3 bases. RNA, at about 0.5 to 1 ug, was reverse transcribed with random hexamers. The TCR beta CDR3 was amplified by immunoSEQ multiplex PCR across 54 Vbeta, 13 Jbeta. Via MiXCR, TCRdb re-called the immunoSEQ multiplex PCR reads, giving one row per CDR3 protein. The repertoire includes roughly 150,000 distinct CDR3 sequences, over 90% of them detected once, and approximately 0.18% sits in the top ten. All included Susac syndrome patients satisfied recently defined diagnostic criteria for definite or probable disease.

This clonotype originated in a human donor with Susac syndrome. The V gene is TRBV6-5, the J gene TRBJ2-7; 8 nucleotides agree with TRBD2. The sequenced sample consisted of CD8+ T cells from PBMCs. The CDR3 region is CASSRGLVLYEQYF. DNA for the CDR3: TGTGCCAGCAGCCGGGGACTAGTCCTCTACGAGCAGTACTTC.